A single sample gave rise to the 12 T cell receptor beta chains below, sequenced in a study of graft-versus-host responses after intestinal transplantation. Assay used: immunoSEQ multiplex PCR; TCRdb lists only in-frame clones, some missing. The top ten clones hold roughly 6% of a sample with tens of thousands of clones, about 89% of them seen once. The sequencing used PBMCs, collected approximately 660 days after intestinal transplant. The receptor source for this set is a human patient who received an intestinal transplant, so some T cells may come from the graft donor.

The CDR3 bases are TGTGCCAGCAGCGTAGGCGAGGGTCAGCCCCAGCATTTT. It is translated as CASSVGEGQPQHF. The chain couples TRBV9 to TRBJ1-5; the D is unclear. This CDR3 has 13 amino acids. With 0 bases removed from V and 6 bases from J, the gap between germline ends came to 7 bases. Germline V gene sequence: CDR1 SGDLS, CDR2 YYNGEE.

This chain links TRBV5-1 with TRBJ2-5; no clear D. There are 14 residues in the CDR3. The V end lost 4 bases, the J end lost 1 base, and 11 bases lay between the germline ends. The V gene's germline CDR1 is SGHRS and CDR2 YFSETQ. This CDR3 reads CASSPDPGQETQYF. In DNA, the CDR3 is TGCGCCAGCAGCCCGGACCCTGGCCAAGAGACCCAGTACTTC.

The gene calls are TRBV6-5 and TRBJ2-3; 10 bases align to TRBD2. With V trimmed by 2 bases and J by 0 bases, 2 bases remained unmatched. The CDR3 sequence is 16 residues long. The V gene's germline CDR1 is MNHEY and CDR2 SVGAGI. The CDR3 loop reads CASSYGGLASTDTQYF. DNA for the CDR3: TGTGCCAGCAGTTACGGGGGACTAGCGAGCACAGATACGCAGTATTTT.

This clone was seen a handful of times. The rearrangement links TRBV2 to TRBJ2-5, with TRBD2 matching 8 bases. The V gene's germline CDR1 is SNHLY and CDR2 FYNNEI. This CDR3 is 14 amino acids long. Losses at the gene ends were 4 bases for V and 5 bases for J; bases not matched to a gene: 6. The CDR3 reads CASSGGTRSETQYF. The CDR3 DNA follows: TGTGCCAGCAGTGGTGGGACTAGAAGTGAGACCCAGTACTTC.

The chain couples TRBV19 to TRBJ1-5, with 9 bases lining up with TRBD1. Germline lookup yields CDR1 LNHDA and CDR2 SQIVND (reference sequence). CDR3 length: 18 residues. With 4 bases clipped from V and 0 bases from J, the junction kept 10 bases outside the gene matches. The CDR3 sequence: CASSTSKGTGHSNQPQHF. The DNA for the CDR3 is TGTGCCAGTAGTACCTCTAAAGGGACAGGGCATAGCAATCAGCCCCAGCATTTT.

The CDR3 loop is CAMGWGRPYGYTF. For the CDR3, the DNA is TGTGCCATGGGATGGGGCAGGCCATATGGCTACACCTTC. V and J are TRBV21-1 and TRBJ1-2; TRBD1, the D gene given by the table, was not confirmed from the DNA. TRBV21-1 is annotated as a pseudogene. This CDR3 has 13 amino acids.

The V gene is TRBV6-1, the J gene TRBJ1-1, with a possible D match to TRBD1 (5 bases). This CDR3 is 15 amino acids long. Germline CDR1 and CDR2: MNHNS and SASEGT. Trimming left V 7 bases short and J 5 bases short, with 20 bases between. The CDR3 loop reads CASKGVRSGGTEAFF. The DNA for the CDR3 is TGTGCCAGCAAGGGAGTTAGATCGGGGGGAACTGAAGCTTTCTTT.

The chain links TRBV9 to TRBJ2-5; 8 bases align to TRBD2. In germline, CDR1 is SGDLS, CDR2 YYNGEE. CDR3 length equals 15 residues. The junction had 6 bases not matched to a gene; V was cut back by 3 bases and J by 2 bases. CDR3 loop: CASSAPRGGQETQYF. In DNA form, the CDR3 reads TGTGCCAGCAGCGCCCCACGCGGGGGGCAAGAGACCCAGTACTTC.

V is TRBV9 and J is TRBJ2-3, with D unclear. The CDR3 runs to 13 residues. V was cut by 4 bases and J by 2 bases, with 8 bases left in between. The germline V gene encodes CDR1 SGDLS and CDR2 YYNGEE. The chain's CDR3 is CASSPFSTDTQYF. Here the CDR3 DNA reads TGTGCCAGCAGCCCCTTTTCCACAGATACGCAGTATTTT.

The CDR3 DNA is TGTGCCAGCAGCTTATGGGGCGGGGTAAACACCGGGGAGCTGTTTTTT. This translates into CASSLWGGVNTGELFF. The chain joins TRBV7-2 to TRBJ2-2, with D perhaps matching TRBD2 (6 bases). Germline V gene sequence: CDR1 SGHTA, CDR2 FQGNSA. The CDR3 runs to 16 residues. The ends were cut back, 2 bases at V and 2 bases at J, with 12 bases in the middle.

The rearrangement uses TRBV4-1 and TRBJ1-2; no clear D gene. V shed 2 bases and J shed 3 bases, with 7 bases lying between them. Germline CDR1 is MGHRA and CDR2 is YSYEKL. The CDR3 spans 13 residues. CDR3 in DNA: TGCGCCAGCAGCCAATTGGGGTACTATGGCTACACCTTC. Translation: CASSQLGYYGYTF.

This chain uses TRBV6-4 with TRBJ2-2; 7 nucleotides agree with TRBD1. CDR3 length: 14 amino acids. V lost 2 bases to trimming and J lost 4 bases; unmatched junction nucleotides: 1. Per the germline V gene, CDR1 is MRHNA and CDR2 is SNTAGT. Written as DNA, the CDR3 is TGTGCCAGCAGTGACACAGGGGCCACCGGGGAGCTGTTTTTT. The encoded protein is CASSDTGATGELFF.